This TCR beta chain was retrieved from a study of T cell responses to AZD1222 COVID-19 vaccine. General study points: Per reports, nearly half of all spike-specific TCRs target regions that are unmutated in variants. Only five or six AZD1222 recipients tested seropositive at baseline. The donor cohort was predominantly white British with a female majority, and clonal diversity may have been underestimated.

Samples with a second dose at about 4 or about 12 weeks were pooled together. The CDR3 covers 18 residues. Germline-derived CDR1 and CDR2 are KGHSH and LQKENI. Germline trimming cut 3 bases from V and 0 bases from J; bases unmatched to any gene: 8. Measured with immunoSEQ multiplex PCR; TCRdb has only the in-frame clones, and not every one. The table includes 90,000 to 100,000 clones, approximately 88% detected once. Notes on this clone: Its specificity is unknown.

The TCR sequence derives from an adult who received the AZD1222 COVID-19 vaccine. V and J are TRBV18 and TRBJ2-6, with 7 bases that match TRBD1. The sample was peripheral blood, taken 28 days after the second AZD1222 dose. CDR3 sequence reads: CASSPRQGASSGANVLTF. In DNA, the CDR3 is TGTGCCAGCTCACCTCGACAGGGAGCCTCCTCTGGGGCCAACGTCCTGACTTTC.